The entry below describes one T cell receptor (beta chain). The CDR3 length is 15 residues. Per the germline V gene, CDR1 is SGHRS and CDR2 is YFSETQ. With 0 bases removed from V and 4 bases from J, the gap between germline ends came to 11 bases. Data came from immunoSEQ multiplex PCR; TCRdb stores just in-frame clones and leaves some out. The table includes about 210,000 clones, 88% detected once. The data were taken from a study of blood T cell repertoires in COVID-19. The chain combines TRBV5-1 with TRBJ2-1; possible D gene TRBD2, 5 bases. The TCR comes from a man aged 65 to 79 with acute or convalescent COVID-19. Source material: peripheral blood. CDR3 in DNA: TGCGCCAGCAGCTTGGTTTCCCGGGGATACAATGAGCAGTTCTTC. Encoded protein: CASSLVSRGYNEQFF.